The source of this T cell receptor (beta chain) is a study of Ad26.COV2.S vaccination and SARS-CoV-2 variants. Study-wide findings and caveats: The breadth of spike-specific CD8+ and CD4+ T cell responses after vaccination was reportedly substantial. Similar non-spike TCR breadth was observed in recipients of vaccine and of placebo. People given the vaccine had a wider spike-specific TCR breadth than placebo recipients did.

In the case of this clone: Antigen unknown.

CDR3 length: 13 amino acids. Trimming took 3 bases from V and 4 from J, leaving 10 bases between them. The table came from immunoSEQ multiplex PCR; TCRdb's copy has only in-frame clones and leaves some out. The table lists more than 150,000 clones, 87% of them singletons. The input for sequencing was peripheral blood, taken after recovery from COVID-19. The chain couples TRBV12-3 or TRBV12-4 to TRBJ2-7, with no clear D. The TCR originated in a human donor who had recovered from COVID-19. CDR3 sequence reads: CASSLSVKYEQYF. In nucleotides, the CDR3 is TGTGCCAGCAGTTTGTCAGTAAAGTACGAGCAGTACTTC.